Sequencing of this T cell receptor beta chain was carried out in a study of T cells in Graves' hyperthyroidism and ophthalmopathy. General study findings and limits: Blood also held most thyroid clonotypes expanded beyond 0.001. Ophthalmopathy was identified by the model a median approximately six months ahead of onset.

Trimming took off 2 bases at V and 2 bases at J, with 10 bases between the two ends. This CDR3 contains 14 residues. Germline values: CDR1 MNHNS, CDR2 SASEGT. This clonotype was observed many times. The antigen is undetermined. Diagnosis rested on symptoms, serum thyroxine and TRAb, thyroid ultrasound, and orbital computed tomography. Amplification of TCR beta CDR3 regions used RNA as the template. TCR CDR3 underwent first-round RT-PCR with the HTBI primer set. TCRdb recomputed calls from the multiplex PCR reads with MiXCR, one row per CDR3 protein. The table shows 500,000 to 550,000 distinct CDR3 sequences, with about 20% occurring only once.

The clonotype comes from a man aged 18 to 29 with Graves' hyperthyroidism. This chain links TRBV6-1 with TRBJ2-7; D possibly corresponds to TRBD1 (6 bases). The sample was blood. CDR3 residues: CASSESQGPYEQYF. CDR3 sequence (DNA): TGTGCCAGCAGTGAATCCCAGGGGCCCTACGAGCAGTACTTC.